Below, 32 T cell receptor beta chains from the same sample are listed, as sequenced in a study of long-term antiretroviral therapy in people with HIV. Investigators performed immunoSEQ version v3.0 at survey level. The method was immunoSEQ multiplex PCR; TCRdb's version includes in-frame clones alone and lacks a portion of them. Here the sample spans roughly 30,000 clones, around 80% being singletons. This sample comprised unsorted PBMCs, obtained 2.7 to 2.8 years after starting antiretroviral therapy. The receptor set was obtained from a man aged 30-40 years with HIV.

This rearrangement joins TRBV9 to TRBJ2-4; the D call may be TRBD1 or TRBD2 (7 bases each). Between the trimmed V and J ends, which lost 0 bases and 9 bases, there was a span of 10 bases. The CDR3 totals 13 residues. Germline CDR1 reads SGDLS; CDR2 reads YYNGEE. The CDR3 sequence: CASSVGEGAIQYF. CDR3 coding DNA: TGTGCCAGCAGCGTAGGGGAGGGGGCCATTCAGTACTTC.

The chain employs TRBV5-6 and TRBJ2-1; the D gene is possibly TRBD2 (6 bases). Germline V gene lookup returns CDR1 SGHDT and CDR2 YYEEEE. Trimming left V 4 bases short and J 2 bases short, with 16 bases between. This CDR3 has 16 residues. CDR3 protein: CASSVYEGGPYNEQFF. CDR3 nucleotides: TGTGCCAGCAGCGTTTATGAGGGAGGACCCTACAATGAGCAGTTCTTC.

This chain uses TRBV15 with TRBJ2-3; the match to TRBD2 covers 9 bases. The germline V gene has CDR1 LNHNV and CDR2 YYDKDF (reference sequence). This CDR3 has 14 residues. With V trimmed by 10 bases and J by 2 bases, 7 bases remained unmatched. The CDR3 sequence: CAIRAGGITDTQYF. CDR3 sequence (DNA): TGTGCCATCCGGGCGGGGGGGATCACAGATACGCAGTATTTT.

This chain uses TRBV7-2 with TRBJ2-7; 7 positions agree with TRBD1. The CDR3 has 12 amino acids. V trimming: 6 bases; J trimming: 4 bases; junction bases outside the gene matches: 3. Germline V gene sequence: CDR1 SGHTA, CDR2 FQGNSA. DNA for the CDR3: TGTGCCAGCAGGACAGGGCCATACGAGCAGTACTTC. Translating it yields CASRTGPYEQYF.

The gene calls are TRBV29-1 and TRBJ2-1, with 7 positions matching TRBD1. The germline gives CDR1 SQVTM, CDR2 ANQGSEA. The V gene end was trimmed by 4 bases and the J gene end by 13 bases; junction bases not matched to a gene: 13. This CDR3 region has 13 residues. The CDR3, as DNA: TGCAGCGTTGCTTTGGCTTTACAGGGGAGACAGTTCTTC. It yields the protein CSVALALQGRQFF.

The CDR3 sequence is CASSLQAGGSTDTQYF. Written as DNA, the CDR3 is TGTGCCAGCAGTTTACAAGCGGGCGGAAGCACAGATACGCAGTATTTT. This rearrangement joins TRBV6-5 to TRBJ2-3; weak D call: TRBD2 (6 bases). This CDR3 contains 16 residues. Germline assignment: CDR1 MNHEY and CDR2 SVGAGI. With 4 bases removed from V and 0 bases from J, the gap between germline ends came to 14 bases.

The V call is TRBV5-1, the J call TRBJ2-7; the D gene is possibly TRBD2 (6 bases). Trimming stripped 1 base from V and 0 bases from J, with 11 bases between. Germline CDR1 SGHRS, CDR2 YFSETQ. The CDR3 runs to 15 residues. CDR3: CASSLTAGSSYEQYF. The CDR3 region has the DNA TGCGCCAGCAGCTTGACAGCGGGTAGCTCCTACGAGCAGTACTTC. The full variable domain, in which reference TRBV5-1 and TRBJ2-7 provide the parts outside the CDR3, is KAGVTQTPRYLIKTRGQQVTLSCSPISGHRSVSWYQQTPGQGLQFLFEYFSETQRNKGNFPGRFSGRQFSNSRSEMNVSTLELGDSALYLCASSLTAGSSYEQYFGPGTRLTVT.

The genes are TRBV28 and TRBJ2-7; TRBD1 might be the D (6 bases). Germline V lookup: CDR1 MDHEN, CDR2 SYDVKM. The V end was cut by 7 bases, the J end by 7 bases, with 17 bases between. CDR3 length: 13 amino acids. The CDR3 bases are TGTGCCAGCAACACCCCCCCTGACAGGGAGCAGTACTTC. It is translated as CASNTPPDREQYF.

The rearrangement joins TRBV28 to TRBJ1-4; 8 bases match TRBD1. CDR1 and CDR2 (germline): MDHEN, SYDVKM. Losses at the gene ends were 4 bases for V and 0 bases for J; bases not matched to a gene: 13. The CDR3 extends over 19 amino acids. CDR3 DNA: TGTGCCAGCAGTTCGTGGACAGGGCGAAATACTGCAACTAATGAAAAACTGTTTTTT. Translated: CASSSWTGRNTATNEKLFF.

This clone has just one count. The gene calls are TRBV6-5 and TRBJ1-5; unclear D gene. The V end lost 2 bases, the J end lost 2 bases, and 4 bases lay between the germline ends. The CDR3 is 13 residues long. CDR1 and CDR2 from the germline V gene are MNHEY and SVGAGI. Here the CDR3 reads CASSYRGNQPQHF. The CDR3 DNA reads TGTGCCAGCAGTTACAGGGGCAATCAGCCCCAGCATTTT.

This chain joins TRBV6-1 and TRBJ2-7; a weak D match, TRBD1 (6 bases). The CDR3 extends over 13 amino acids. Germline CDR1 reads MNHNS; CDR2 reads SASEGT. V lost 10 bases to trimming and J lost 0 bases, with 13 bases between them. CDR3 nucleotides: TGTGCCATAAAAGGACAGTCCTCCTACGAGCAGTACTTC. This codes for CAIKGQSSYEQYF.

The genes are TRBV5-4 and TRBJ2-7; 15 positions agree with TRBD2. V trimming: 2 bases; J trimming: 0 bases; junction bases outside the gene matches: 9. The CDR3 covers 19 residues. CDR1 is SGHNT, CDR2 YYREEE, per germline (reference sequence). The CDR3: CASSLQQGLAGGFSYEQYF. The DNA for the CDR3 is TGTGCCAGCAGCTTACAGCAGGGACTAGCGGGAGGCTTCTCCTACGAGCAGTACTTC.

The chain has TRBV18 and TRBJ2-2; 7 bases align to TRBD1. This CDR3 is 14 amino acids long. Per the germline V gene, CDR1 is KGHSH and CDR2 is LQKENI. V dropped 6 bases and J dropped 7; count of bases not matched to a gene: 8. The CDR3 bases are TGTGCCAGCTCCCAGACAGGGAGTTTCGGGGAGCTGTTTTTT. This sequence encodes CASSQTGSFGELFF.

The genes are TRBV4-1 and TRBJ1-1; tentatively, D is TRBD1 (5 bases). CDR3 length: 14 amino acids. Germline loops: CDR1 MGHRA, CDR2 YSYEKL. The V gene lost 5 bases and the J gene lost 5 bases, with 15 bases spanning the gap. CDR3: CASSSTRGRTEAFF. In DNA form, the CDR3 reads TGCGCCAGCAGCTCGACACGGGGGAGGACTGAAGCTTTCTTT.

The V and J genes are TRBV11-2 and TRBJ2-5; TRBD1 matches at 7 bases. Trimming took 2 bases from V and 4 from J; bases not matched to a gene: 4. From germline, CDR1 is SGHAT and CDR2 FQNNGV. The CDR3 extends over 14 amino acids. The CDR3 is CASSLPRGRETQYF. CDR3 coding DNA: TGTGCCAGCAGCTTACCTAGGGGGCGAGAGACCCAGTACTTC.

This chain uses TRBV19 with TRBJ2-2, with D perhaps matching TRBD1 or TRBD2 (6 bases each). Looked up from germline, CDR1 is LNHDA and CDR2 is SQIVND (reference sequence). CDR3 length: 15 residues. The V end was cut by 3 bases, the J end by 3 bases, with 11 bases between. The CDR3 DNA follows: TGTGCCAGTAGTATGTGGGGGGCCCACACCGGGGAGCTGTTTTTT. This sequence encodes CASSMWGAHTGELFF. Based on the CDR3 plus reference TRBV19 and TRBJ2-2, the full variable domain is DGGITQSPKYLFRKEGQNVTLSCEQNLNHDAMYWYRQDPGQGLRLIYYSQIVNDFQKGDIAEGYSVSREKKESFPLTVTSAQKNPTAFYLCASSMWGAHTGELFFGEGSRLTVL.

The CDR3 region is CACLAAGGTYEQYF. Written as DNA, the CDR3 is TGTGCCTGTTTGGCGGCAGGGGGAACCTACGAGCAGTACTTC. V usage is TRBV28 and J usage is TRBJ2-7; TRBD1 agrees at 7 bases. The germline CDR1 and CDR2 sequences are MDHEN and SYDVKM. V lost 11 bases to trimming and J lost 2 bases; unmatched junction nucleotides: 12. The CDR3 contains 14 residues. Full variable domain (rest looked up from reference TRBV28 and TRBJ2-7): DVKVTQSSRYLVKRTGEKVFLECVQDMDHENMFWYRQDPGLGLRLIYFSYDVKMKEKGDIPEGYSVSREKKERFSLILESASTNQTSMYLCACLAAGGTYEQYFGPGTRLTVT.

DNA of the CDR3: TGCGCCAGCAGCTTGGCCCTGGGACAGAAATACGAGCAGTACTTC. Amino acid sequence: CASSLALGQKYEQYF. The gene calls are TRBV5-1 and TRBJ2-7, with 7 bases aligning to TRBD1. CDR1 and CDR2 from the germline V gene are SGHRS and YFSETQ. Trimming removed 0 bases from V and 4 bases from J; junction bases left unmatched: 7. CDR3 size: 15 residues.

This chain links TRBV11-2 with TRBJ2-3, with 7 bases that match TRBD2. Germline V gene data show CDR1 as SGHAT and CDR2 as FQNNGV. This CDR3 has 13 amino acids. V lost 5 bases to trimming and J lost 8 bases; unmatched junction nucleotides: 7. This chain's CDR3 is CASSGLDQVTQYF. DNA of the CDR3: TGTGCCAGCAGCGGACTAGATCAGGTTACGCAGTATTTT.

J is TRBJ2-2 and V is TRBV30, with 10 bases aligning to TRBD1. This CDR3 has 16 residues. J was trimmed by 4 bases and V by 3 bases; bases with no gene match: 8. The germline V gene has CDR1 GTSNPN and CDR2 SVGIG (reference sequence). CDR3 sequence reads: CAWSAKRTGGTGELFF. In DNA, the CDR3 is TGTGCCTGGAGCGCAAAGAGGACAGGGGGCACCGGGGAGCTGTTTTTT.

The CDR3 loop is CASSESGGDTEAFF. The CDR3 bases are TGTGCCAGCAGTGAATCTGGGGGGGACACTGAAGCTTTCTTT. The V call is TRBV6-1, the J call TRBJ1-1; D perhaps matches TRBD1 (5 bases). With 2 bases removed from V and 3 bases from J, the gap between germline ends came to 10 bases. Germline V CDR1 and CDR2: MNHNS, SASEGT. The CDR3 spans 14 residues.

The V call is TRBV6-1, the J call TRBJ2-1; TRBD1 might be the D (6 bases). V lost 1 base and J 7 bases, leaving 11 bases between the germline ends. CDR3 length: 14 residues. Per the germline V gene, CDR1 is MNHNS and CDR2 is SASEGT. CDR3 sequence: CASSEDRVKNEQFF. CDR3 in DNA: TGTGCCAGCAGTGAAGACAGGGTGAAGAATGAGCAGTTCTTC.

The chain carries TRBV28 and TRBJ2-7; 7 bases line up with TRBD2. With V trimmed by 8 bases and J by 3 bases, 7 bases remained unmatched. The CDR3 loop spans 13 amino acids. Germline V CDR1 and CDR2: MDHEN, SYDVKM. This CDR3 reads CASREDILYEQYF. The CDR3 DNA sequence: TGTGCCAGCCGGGAGGACATTCTCTACGAGCAGTACTTC.

V is TRBV28 and J is TRBJ1-5; unclear D gene. Germline assignment: CDR1 MDHEN and CDR2 SYDVKM. V was pared by 6 bases and J by 0 bases, with 12 bases between. CDR3 length: 15 residues. CDR3 bases: TGTGCCAGCAGCCTCAAAGGGTATAGCAATCAGCCCCAGCATTTT. Encoded protein: CASSLKGYSNQPQHF.

In DNA, the CDR3 is TGTGCCAGCAGCCAATCTGCCGGCTCCTACGAGCAGTACTTC. Its protein is CASSQSAGSYEQYF. The chain combines TRBV16 with TRBJ2-7; D gene ambiguous. Germline CDR1 is KGHSY and CDR2 is FQNENV. The CDR3 has 14 residues. V lost 0 bases, J lost 0 bases, and 6 bases lay in between.

In its sample, this clone was seen a few times. CDR3 residues: CASSLRGEKLFF. CDR3 coding DNA: TGTGCCAGCAGCTTGAGGGGTGAAAAACTGTTTTTT. The gene calls are TRBV5-4 and TRBJ1-4; D is possibly TRBD1 (5 bases). The CDR3 has 12 residues. V shed 1 base and J shed 7 bases, with 5 bases lying between them. Germline-derived CDR1 and CDR2 are SGHNT and YYREEE (reference sequence).

The chain combines TRBV28 with TRBJ1-2; possible D gene TRBD1, 6 bases. The CDR3 runs 15 residues. CDR1 and CDR2 (germline): MDHEN, SYDVKM. Trimming removed 5 bases at V and 4 bases at J, with 17 bases between. CDR3 sequence (DNA): TGTGCCAGCAGTATCCTTACAGGGCTTCCCTATGGCTACACCTTC. This sequence encodes CASSILTGLPYGYTF.

The chain uses TRBV9 and TRBJ1-6; tentative D call: TRBD1 (5 bases). Germline V gene data show CDR1 as SGDLS and CDR2 as YYNGEE. Trimming removed 1 base from V and 13 bases from J, with 15 bases in between. The CDR3 consists of 14 residues. This CDR3 reads CASSVMFGGSPLHF. The CDR3, as DNA: TGTGCCAGCAGCGTAATGTTTGGGGGGTCCCCCCTCCACTTT.

This chain uses TRBV10-3 with TRBJ1-6; 9 bases are shared with TRBD1. This CDR3 spans 19 amino acids. Losses at the gene ends were 6 bases for V and 0 bases for J; bases not matched to a gene: 12. Germline V gene lookup returns CDR1 ENHRY and CDR2 SYGVKD. The CDR3 is CAIRKFRTGDDSYNSPLHF. The CDR3 bases are TGTGCCATCAGGAAATTCAGGACAGGGGATGACTCCTATAATTCACCCCTCCACTTT.

This clone was seen once. The V gene is TRBV19, the J gene TRBJ1-5; D possibly corresponds to TRBD1 (6 bases). Germline CDR1 and CDR2: LNHDA and SQIVND (reference sequence). The CDR3 extends over 15 amino acids. V shed 3 bases and J shed 2 bases, with 11 bases lying between them. The CDR3 DNA reads TGTGCCAGTAGTATGGGGGGGGCACGCAATCAGCCCCAGCATTTT. Translation: CASSMGGARNQPQHF. Together with reference TRBV19 and TRBJ1-5, the CDR3 gives the full variable domain: DGGITQSPKYLFRKEGQNVTLSCEQNLNHDAMYWYRQDPGQGLRLIYYSQIVNDFQKGDIAEGYSVSREKKESFPLTVTSAQKNPTAFYLCASSMGGARNQPQHFGDGTRLSIL.

The chain employs TRBV4-2 and TRBJ2-7, with TRBD2 matching over 7 bases. Germline CDR1 and CDR2: LGHNA and YNFKEQ. The trim removed 4 bases at V and 7 bases at J, leaving 13 bases unmatched. The CDR3 runs 15 residues. CDR3 amino acids: CASSPGGGEGREQYF. CDR3 coding DNA: TGTGCCAGCAGCCCAGGCGGCGGGGAGGGGCGAGAGCAGTACTTC.

This chain links TRBV5-5 with TRBJ1-5; TRBD1 might be the D (6 bases). The V end lost 4 bases, the J end lost 4 bases, and 9 bases lay between the germline ends. The CDR3 consists of 13 residues. CDR1 and CDR2 (germline): SGHKS, YYEKEE (reference sequence). CDR3 residues: CASSATGNQPQHF. The CDR3 bases are TGTGCCAGCAGCGCAACAGGGAATCAGCCCCAGCATTTT.